Shown below are 32 T cell receptor beta chains from a single sample sequenced in a study of T cell responses to AZD1222 COVID-19 vaccine. Some clones are missing from TCRdb's copy, which holds only in-frame ones; the method was immunoSEQ multiplex PCR. Of about 150,000 clones in the sample, about nine tenths were seen once. The source material was peripheral blood, sampled on day 0 of AZD1222 vaccination. The source is an adult in good health.

The V gene is TRBV12-3 or TRBV12-4, the J gene TRBJ1-1; D is possibly TRBD1 (5 bases). V was cut by 6 bases and J by 3 bases, with 11 bases left in between. This CDR3 has 13 residues. CDR3 nucleotide sequence: TGTGCCAGCAGGGCGCAGGGATACACTGAAGCTTTCTTT. Its protein is CASRAQGYTEAFF.

The J gene is TRBJ1-3, the V gene TRBV9, with a possible D match to TRBD1 (5 bases). The CDR3 is made up of 15 amino acids. The germline V gene has CDR1 SGDLS and CDR2 YYNGEE. V lost 2 bases, J lost 2 bases, and 11 bases lay in between. The CDR3 DNA sequence: TGTGCCAGCAGCGTGGAGGGGCATCCTGGAAACACCATATATTTT. Its protein is CASSVEGHPGNTIYF.

This clone was seen a few times. The rearrangement uses TRBV6-5 and TRBJ2-7; D is possibly TRBD1 or TRBD2 (6 bases each). Germline V lookup: CDR1 MNHEY, CDR2 SVGAGI. The CDR3 is 13 amino acids. V lost 7 bases and J lost 5, with 15 bases in between. The CDR3 is CASKRGETHEQYF. Here the CDR3 DNA reads TGTGCCAGCAAAAGGGGGGAGACCCACGAGCAGTACTTC.

The CDR3 reads CASSQPGQISYEQYF. CDR3 in DNA: TGCGCCAGCAGCCAACCGGGACAAATCTCCTACGAGCAGTACTTC. This sequence joins TRBV4-1 and TRBJ2-7; D may be TRBD1 (6 bases). The CDR3 is 15 residues long. Germline lookup yields CDR1 MGHRA and CDR2 YSYEKL. The germline V and J ends were trimmed by 2 bases and 0 bases, with 11 bases remaining between them.

The genes are TRBV9 and TRBJ2-3; the D is unclear. V was clipped by 0 bases and J by 2 bases, with 13 bases between them. The CDR3 covers 16 residues. Germline assignment: CDR1 SGDLS and CDR2 YYNGEE. The CDR3 region has the DNA TGTGCCAGCAGCGTAGCCCCCAACCAGCTCACAGATACGCAGTATTTT. This sequence encodes CASSVAPNQLTDTQYF.

V is TRBV24-1 and J is TRBJ1-5; the D gene is possibly TRBD1 (5 bases). The CDR3 length is 19 residues. CDR1 and CDR2 from the germline V gene are KGHDR and SFDVKD. Trimming cost V 1 base and J 0 bases, with 18 bases left between them. The CDR3 DNA reads as TGTGCCACCAGTGATTTCCCAGGGAGGGCTACTTATAGCAATCAGCCCCAGCATTTT. This sequence encodes CATSDFPGRATYSNQPQHF.

The chain has TRBV28 and TRBJ1-1, with a possible D match to TRBD1 (5 bases). The germline V gene has CDR1 MDHEN and CDR2 SYDVKM. V lost 2 bases and J 0 bases, leaving 10 bases between the germline ends. The CDR3 sequence is 15 residues long. In nucleotides, the CDR3 is TGTGCCAGCAGTTTAATCAGGGAAGTGAACACTGAAGCTTTCTTT. Amino acid sequence: CASSLIREVNTEAFF.

The chain carries TRBV7-2 and TRBJ2-3, with D possibly called TRBD1 or TRBD2 (7 bases each). The CDR3 covers 15 residues. The ends were cut back, 5 bases at V and 0 bases at J, with 12 bases in the middle. Germline V gene sequence: CDR1 SGHTA, CDR2 FQGNSA. The CDR3 spells CASSPRGGSTDTQYF. The CDR3 DNA is TGTGCCAGCAGCCCCAGGGGGGGAAGCACAGATACGCAGTATTTT.

CDR3 nucleotides: TGTGCCAGCAGACAAGTGGGGGGGAATTCTGAAGCTTTCTTT. Its translation: CASRQVGGNSEAFF. The chain links TRBV6-5 to TRBJ1-1, with a possible D match to TRBD1 (5 bases). The CDR3 runs 14 residues. Germline V gene data show CDR1 as MNHEY and CDR2 as SVGAGI. Trimming cost V 6 bases and J 6 bases, with 17 bases left between them.

The V and J genes are TRBV6-5 and TRBJ1-2; the match to TRBD1 covers 9 bases. The CDR3 sequence is 13 residues long. The ends lost 6 bases at V and 7 bases at J; junction bases unmatched: 6. Looked up from germline, CDR1 is MNHEY and CDR2 is SVGAGI. This CDR3 reads CASRPQGAVGYTF. The CDR3 DNA reads TGTGCCAGCAGACCACAGGGGGCGGTTGGCTACACCTTC.

This chain uses TRBV7-2 with TRBJ1-5; D ambiguous. Germline values: CDR1 SGHTA, CDR2 FQGNSA. The CDR3 has 15 amino acids. The V and J ends lost 4 bases and 6 bases respectively, with 16 bases between them. The CDR3 here is CASSSRTGEGQPQHF. For the CDR3, the DNA is TGTGCCAGCAGCTCAAGGACGGGAGAGGGTCAGCCCCAGCATTTT.

The DNA for the CDR3 is TGTGCCAGTAGTCCGCAGGGCGGTCAGCCCCAGCATTTT. Protein product: CASSPQGGQPQHF. The J gene is TRBJ1-5, the V gene TRBV19, with D maybe TRBD1 (5 bases). This CDR3 region has 13 residues. Trimming cost V 5 bases and J 6 bases, with 11 bases left between them. Germline-derived CDR1 and CDR2 are LNHDA and SQIVND (reference sequence).

The V and J genes are TRBV10-3 and TRBJ1-1, with D unresolved. The ends were cut back, 7 bases at V and 2 bases at J, with 11 bases in the middle. CDR3 length: 13 residues. Germline V gene lookup returns CDR1 ENHRY and CDR2 SYGVKD. The CDR3 DNA reads as TGTGCCATCACATATGCCAAAAACACTGAAGCTTTCTTT. It yields the protein CAITYAKNTEAFF.

The J gene is TRBJ1-1, the V gene TRBV18, with D tentatively TRBD1 (5 bases). The V gene's germline CDR1 is KGHSH and CDR2 LQKENI. The V gene lost 2 bases and the J gene lost 2 bases, with 12 bases spanning the gap. There are 15 residues in the CDR3. CDR3 region: CASSPSQGINTEAFF. The DNA for the CDR3 is TGTGCCAGCTCACCATCTCAGGGAATTAACACTGAAGCTTTCTTT.

The chain combines TRBV6-4 with TRBJ2-6; no definite D call. Germline V CDR1 and CDR2: MRHNA, SNTAGT. This CDR3 contains 13 residues. V was shortened by 8 bases and J by 0 bases, with 5 bases between the two germline ends. The CDR3 spells CASGNSGANVLTF. CDR3 DNA: TGTGCCAGCGGCAACTCTGGGGCCAACGTCCTGACTTTC.

The chain joins TRBV3-1 (or the pseudogene TRBV3-2) to TRBJ2-7; D is possibly TRBD2 (6 bases). Looked up from germline, CDR1 is LGHDT and CDR2 is YNNKEL (reference sequence). Trimming pared 7 bases from V and 2 bases from J, leaving 15 bases between. CDR3 length: 14 amino acids. In DNA, the CDR3 is TGTGCCAGCAACCCACTGGGAGGAGCCTACGAGCAGTACTTC. Its translation is CASNPLGGAYEQYF.

The chain has TRBV18 and TRBJ2-5; D is possibly TRBD1 (6 bases). The V end was cut by 6 bases, the J end by 5 bases, with 7 bases between. The CDR3 sequence is 11 residues long. Germline values: CDR1 KGHSH, CDR2 LQKENI. CDR3 sequence: CASSQGETQYF. In DNA form, the CDR3 reads TGTGCCAGCTCTCAGGGGGAGACCCAGTACTTC.

The chain couples TRBV2 to TRBJ2-2; the match to TRBD2 covers 9 bases. This CDR3 has 15 residues. Trimming removed 8 bases from V and 0 bases from J; junction bases left unmatched: 4. The germline V gene encodes CDR1 SNHLY and CDR2 FYNNEI. The CDR3 coding sequence is TGTGCCAGCGCCGGCGGGGGGGCGAACACCGGGGAGCTGTTTTTT. As protein: CASAGGGANTGELFF. Filled out from reference TRBV2 and TRBJ2-2, the complete variable domain reads EPEVTQTPSHQVTQMGQEVILRCVPISNHLYFYWYRQILGQKVEFLVSFYNNEISEKSEIFDDQFSVERPDGSNFTLKIRSTKLEDSAMYFCASAGGGANTGELFFGEGSRLTVL.

The CDR3 spells CASSYSGTGELFF. The CDR3 DNA is TGTGCCAGCAGTTACTCCGGGACCGGGGAGCTGTTTTTT. The rearrangement joins TRBV6-5 to TRBJ2-2, with D hard to call. Per the germline V gene, CDR1 is MNHEY and CDR2 is SVGAGI. CDR3 length: 13 amino acids. Trimming removed 0 bases at V and 5 bases at J, with 4 bases between.

The chain has TRBV6-2 or TRBV6-3 and TRBJ1-6; 8 bases map to TRBD1. The CDR3 length is 17 residues. Unmatched junction bases numbered 8, after V lost 3 bases and J lost 4 bases. Germline loops: CDR1 MNHEY, CDR2 SVGEGT. CDR3 DNA: TGTGCCAGCAGTTATGTCAGGGGGCGGCTTTATAATTCACCCCTCCACTTT. Amino acid sequence: CASSYVRGRLYNSPLHF.

The gene calls are TRBV7-9 and TRBJ2-2; a possible D gene is TRBD1 (5 bases). Germline loops: CDR1 SEHNR, CDR2 FQNEAQ (reference sequence). The CDR3 extends over 13 amino acids. Trimming left V 4 bases short and J 4 bases short, with 7 bases between. CDR3 bases: TGTGCCAGCAGCTCCCAGGGCACCGGGGAGCTGTTTTTT. Protein: CASSSQGTGELFF. The full variable domain, in which reference TRBV7-9 and TRBJ2-2 provide the parts outside the CDR3, is DTGVSQNPRHKITKRGQNVTFRCDPISEHNRLYWYRQTLGQGPEFLTYFQNEAQLEKSRLLSDRFSAERPKGSFSTLEIQRTEQGDSAMYLCASSSQGTGELFFGEGSRLTVL.

The V call is TRBV19, the J call TRBJ1-2; 7 nucleotides match TRBD1. This CDR3 is built from 14 residues. V was pared by 5 bases and J by 6 bases, with 9 bases of the junction left unmatched. The germline gives CDR1 LNHDA, CDR2 SQIVND (reference sequence). The CDR3 nucleotides read TGTGCCAGTAGTGAGGATAGAGGGGGCGATGGCTACACCTTC. Amino acids: CASSEDRGGDGYTF.

The rearrangement links TRBV6-2 or TRBV6-3 to TRBJ2-7; TRBD2 might be the D (5 bases). Trimming pared 6 bases from V and 4 bases from J, leaving 10 bases between. The CDR3 is 12 amino acids. Germline V lookup: CDR1 MNHEY, CDR2 SVGEGT. DNA of the CDR3: TGTGCCAGCAGCCTAGAGGGATACGAGCAGTACTTC. Its translation is CASSLEGYEQYF.

This chain joins TRBV5-6 and TRBJ2-2, with D perhaps TRBD2 (6 bases). The CDR3 is made up of 18 amino acids. Per germline, CDR1 SGHDT and CDR2 YYEEEE. V lost 4 bases and J lost 0, with 19 bases in between. The DNA for the CDR3 is TGTGCCAGCAGCCCTTTGGGGGTTAGGGACTCGAACACCGGGGAGCTGTTTTTT. This codes for CASSPLGVRDSNTGELFF.

The chain employs TRBV11-2 and TRBJ1-5; possibly TRBD1 for D (5 bases). V gave up 0 bases and J gave up 8 bases, with 11 bases separating them. The germline CDR1 and CDR2 sequences are SGHAT and FQNNGV. The CDR3 runs 14 residues. This CDR3 reads CASSLDPGGEPQHF. In DNA, the CDR3 is TGTGCCAGCAGCTTAGATCCGGGGGGGGAGCCCCAGCATTTT.

This clone has more than one count but fewer than ten. V gene TRBV6-6 combines with J gene TRBJ2-7; a possible D gene is TRBD2 (7 bases). In germline, CDR1 is MNHNY, CDR2 SVGAGI (reference sequence). V lost 5 bases to trimming and J lost 4 bases, with 12 bases between them. CDR3 size: 13 residues. DNA of the CDR3: TGTGCCAGCAGTACGGGGGGCTTGTACGAGCAGTACTTC. Its protein product is CASSTGGLYEQYF.

The chain uses TRBV5-4 and TRBJ1-1, with D perhaps TRBD1 (5 bases). Germline CDR1 is SGHNT and CDR2 is YYREEE (reference sequence). The V and J ends lost 4 bases and 0 bases respectively, with 13 bases between them. This CDR3 comprises 15 residues. The CDR3 nucleotides read TGTGCCAGCAGCCCTGGAGGGGATATGAACACTGAAGCTTTCTTT. Its protein is CASSPGGDMNTEAFF. Complete variable domain (other parts from reference TRBV5-4 and TRBJ1-1): ETGVTQSPTHLIKTRGQQVTLRCSSQSGHNTVSWYQQALGQGPQFIFQYYREEENGRGNFPPRFSGLQFPNYSSELNVNALELDDSALYLCASSPGGDMNTEAFFGQGTRLTVV.

The J gene is TRBJ2-1, the V gene TRBV7-3; no clear D. CDR1 is SGHTA, CDR2 FQGTGA, per germline. This CDR3 comprises 12 residues. Trimming removed 2 bases from V and 10 bases from J, with 9 bases in between. The CDR3 DNA is TGTGCCAGCAGCTTAGGGCTAGGAGAGCAGTTCTTC. The encoded protein is CASSLGLGEQFF.

As for this clone: Other nucleotide sequences from this sample produce the same CDR3. The chain has TRBV10-2 and TRBJ2-1, with 8 bases identical to TRBD2. This CDR3 region has 15 residues. Per germline, CDR1 WSHSY and CDR2 SAAADI. Trimming at V came to 6 bases and at J to 2 bases, leaving 6 bases not matched to a gene. The CDR3 protein is CASSRTSRAYNEQFF. The CDR3 DNA reads TGCGCCAGCAGCCGGACTAGCAGAGCCTACAATGAGCAGTTCTTC.

The V call is TRBV4-1, the J call TRBJ1-6; D possibly corresponds to TRBD1 (5 bases). CDR1 is MGHRA and CDR2 is YSYEKL in the germline V gene. V lost 4 bases, J lost 10 bases, and 17 bases lay in between. CDR3 size: 15 residues. The chain's CDR3 is CASSPSPTVGSPLHF. The CDR3 nucleotides read TGCGCCAGCAGCCCATCGCCGACAGTGGGATCACCCCTCCACTTT.

The CDR3 coding sequence is TGTGCCAGCAAACCCACCGGGACACTCAATCAGCCCCAGCATTTT. This sequence encodes CASKPTGTLNQPQHF. The chain recombines TRBV6-6 with TRBJ1-5; weak D call: TRBD1 (6 bases). The CDR3 length is 15 residues. The V gene lost 7 bases and the J gene lost 3 bases, with 16 bases spanning the gap. Germline V gene sequence: CDR1 MNHNY, CDR2 SVGAGI (reference sequence).

This clone was picked up one time. This sequence joins TRBV11-2 and TRBJ1-6; D is perhaps TRBD1 (5 bases). V was pared by 3 bases and J by 9 bases, with 12 bases between. Germline CDR1 is SGHAT and CDR2 is FQNNGV. CDR3 length equals 14 residues. In nucleotides, the CDR3 is TGTGCCAGCAGCTTGGCCGCCGGGGCTTCACCCCTCCACTTT. Protein product: CASSLAAGASPLHF.